This T cell receptor (beta chain) was recovered during a study of blood T cells in healthy people across ages (dated by TCRdb to the mid-2010s). For the wider study: Template switching captured roughly one uniquely barcoded TCR beta cDNA molecule per two T cells in model experiments. Using deep sequencing normalized with unique cDNA molecular identifiers, the study measured how TCR beta repertoire diversity changes with age. The donors were divided into four age groups: young (average about 16 years), middle-aged (about 41), aged (approximately 64) and long-lived (roughly 82). For two donors (one aged 18 to 30 and one aged 80 or older), the study analyzed two additional independent replicas of 1 million unique cDNA reads from the same blood draw.

Comment on this clonotype: Its antigen specificity is not known. Base quality data are lacking; no much larger clone is found one base away.

The method was 5' RACE. Instrument used: Illumina HiSeq 2500. A second PCR of roughly 7 to 11 cycles was performed with a sample-barcoded 5' primer and a J-beta primer mix. A template-switch 5' adaptor carrying 12 random nucleotides introduced a unique molecular identifier onto each TCR beta cDNA molecule. At least 2.5 million CDR3-containing paired-end reads were obtained from each sample. First-strand cDNA synthesis was performed from all RNA using the Mint cDNA synthesis kit, with priming by a TRBC-specific oligonucleotide. After uracil-DNA glycosylase treatment, a first 18-cycle PCR used universal primers M1SS and BC2_uni_R on all cDNA. The authors' pipeline ran thus. For normalization, 1 million high-quality reads were randomly selected from each sample, with every read carrying a distinct molecular identifier. Reads sharing molecular identifiers were discarded rather than binned into consensus sequences. MiTCR, with a Q25 quality threshold and the strictest error-elimination algorithm, was used for CDR3 identification, clonotype clustering and error correction. A nonparametric unseen species model with Euler transformation was used to estimate lower-bound total TCR beta diversity. TCRdb reanalyzed the raw reads on its own, using fastp at Q25 for trimming and MiXCR for clone calling, and kept in-frame beta chains. Each entry is one CDR3 protein sequence, shown with its most common DNA and genes. The V and J calls here are based on TCRdb, not the publication. Present in this sample are over a million distinct CDR3 sequences, about 23% of which were seen just once. The ten most abundant clones make up around 0.7% of the sample.

At the junction V is shortened by 6 bases and J by 7 bases; bases outside the gene matches: 10. From a lookup of the germline V gene, CDR1 and CDR2 are SQVTM and ANQGSEA. There are 14 amino acids in the CDR3, from cysteine to phenylalanine inclusive. Just CDR3 DNA is preserved here, 42 bases in frame from base 1. The investigation overall reported the following: The long-lived group showed more naive CD4+ T cells, fewer expanded clones and increased TCR diversity than the aged group, suggesting age selection. Observed TCR beta diversity correlated strongly with the percentage of naive T cells measured by flow cytometry. Total diversity estimates from one million sequenced T cells were considered lower bounds and underestimates. Donor CMV infection status was unknown, potentially confounding age-related changes in expanded clonotypes. Observed TCR beta diversity per million T cells fell roughly linearly with age, and a significant reduction was already apparent by age around 36. Bulk unsorted PBMC profiling prevented conclusive comparison of naive and antigen-experienced compartments.

Donors were roughly 40 systemically healthy Caucasian individuals from Russia aged about 6 to 100 years. Approximately 9.7 milliliters of peripheral blood were drawn from each donor into EDTA-treated Vacutainer tubes. Ficoll-Paque density-gradient centrifugation was used to isolate PBMCs, with at least 6.5 million per sample. Trizol reagent was used to extract total RNA from PBMCs, with at least 6 micrograms per sample. For every donor, flow cytometry on a PBMC aliquot measured the percentage of naive CD45RAhigh/CD27high T cells. These records were also assigned to another study, of T cells of mothers and their children. As that second study puts it: The donors were nine systemically healthy Caucasian individuals, made up of three mothers and their six children. cDNA synthesis consumed the entire amount of extracted RNA, loaded at approximately 1.6 ug RNA in each 15 ul reaction. In the second PCR, sample barcodes and 2-4 random nucleotides were introduced via the M1S primer. Each mother yielded over 9.5 million TCR beta CDR3 reads and each child some 3 million reads. Thymic selection similarly shapes TCR recombination output in related and unrelated pairs, with minor effect from inherited differences. Related mother-child pairs always showed normalized repertoire overlap that was slightly higher than in unrelated mother-child pairs, though the difference was never significant. No persistent microchimeric T cell clones were found, with a detection sensitivity of roughly 99 clones per million clonotypes. In the study, deep NGS was used to compare the TCR beta repertoires of mothers and children, and features distinguishing related mother-child pairs from unrelated individuals were sought. On average, the children were approximately 12 +/- 4 years old, while the mothers were 40 +/- 4 years old. After adapter ligation with NEBNext reagents, the libraries were sequenced on Illumina HiSeq 2000 with 100+100 nt paired-end reads. To avoid cross-contamination, the mother libraries and the child libraries were prepared a month apart and sequenced in separate runs. For each donor, somewhere between roughly 450,000 and 2,000,000 distinct TCR beta clonotypes were identified. Naive TCR beta clonotypes were estimated from low-frequency clonotypes matched to each donor's FACS-determined naive share, without sorting.

This receptor was taken from a girl aged 2 to 9 in good health. The rearranged chain carries TRBV29-1 and TRBJ2-3; 10 bases in between match TRBD2. The sequencing sample was made of blood. At the DNA level, the sequence is TGCAGCGTCGAAAGGTTACTAGCGGGGCATACGCAGTATTTT. Protein translation: CSVERLLAGHTQYF.